Following are 25 T cell receptor beta chains from one sample sequenced in a study of Graves' ophthalmopathy and Graves' hyperthyroidism. Scientists amplified the TCR beta CDR3 regions from RNA transcripts. After a first-round RT-PCR with HTBI primers, a second-round multiplex PCR was run. TCRdb reprocessed the multiplex PCR reads with MiXCR, giving one entry per CDR3 protein. The table has hundreds of thousands of distinct CDR3 sequences, 35% to 45% seen once. The sequencing sample was made of peripheral blood. These TCRs come from an adult man with Graves' ophthalmopathy.

The chain uses TRBV5-8 and TRBJ2-7; 9 bases align to TRBD1. V lost 5 bases to trimming and J lost 2 bases; unmatched junction nucleotides: 11. Germline V CDR1 and CDR2: SGHTS, YDEGEE. The CDR3 contains 16 residues. DNA of the CDR3: TGTGCCAGCAGGAGGGGGGGACAGGGAAAAACCTACGAGCAGTACTTC. Translation: CASRRGGQGKTYEQYF.

This clonotype appeared many times. The gene calls are TRBV2 and TRBJ2-7; 9 bases map to TRBD2. The length of the CDR3 is 13 residues. V shed 3 bases and J 5 bases; nucleotides not matched to a gene: 2. The germline gives CDR1 SNHLY, CDR2 FYNNEI. The CDR3: CASSDLAGNEQYF. In nucleotides, the CDR3 is TGTGCCAGCAGTGATCTAGCGGGGAACGAGCAGTACTTC.

This clonotype was picked up a small number of times. The chain is built from TRBV9 and TRBJ2-5, with 10 bases matching TRBD2. The CDR3 has 15 amino acids. V was pared by 4 bases and J by 1 base, with 4 bases of the junction left unmatched. Per the germline V gene, CDR1 is SGDLS and CDR2 is YYNGEE. In DNA, the CDR3 is TGTGCCAGCAGCTCCGGGACTAGCGCCCAAGAGACCCAGTACTTC. Amino acid sequence: CASSSGTSAQETQYF.

This clonotype was picked up many times. This chain uses TRBV6-5 with TRBJ2-6; D remains ambiguous. Germline CDR1 is MNHEY and CDR2 is SVGAGI. The CDR3 sequence is 14 residues long. The V and J ends lost 6 bases and 3 bases respectively, with 9 bases between them. The CDR3 nucleotides are TGTGCCAGCAGCCGCGGAGTTGGGGCCAACGTCCTGACTTTC. Translating gives CASSRGVGANVLTF.

This sequence joins TRBV20-1 and TRBJ1-4; the D is unclear. This CDR3 has 19 residues. V was pared by 0 bases and J by 5 bases, with 25 bases between. Per germline, CDR1 DFQATT and CDR2 SNEGSKA (reference sequence). The CDR3 nucleotides are TGCAGTGCTAGAGACCGTGGGATCTACGGCAAGTTTCCCAATGAAAAACTGTTTTTT. Protein sequence: CSARDRGIYGKFPNEKLFF.

In regard to this clonotype: Since the CDR3 does not end with the conserved phenylalanine or tryptophan, this likely comes from a read error. The chain links TRBV11-2 to TRBJ1-2; possible D gene TRBD1, 5 bases. The germline gives CDR1 SGHAT, CDR2 FQNNGV. The CDR3 runs to 17 residues. Trimming took 1 base from V and 3 from J, leaving 18 bases between them. As DNA, the CDR3 is TGTGCCAGCAGCTTAGGGGGTCGGGGCGGTGGGGACTATGGCTACACCTCC. Amino acids: CASSLGGRGGGDYGYTS.

This clonotype appeared many times. The CDR3 spells CASSVDWRENSPLHF. CDR3 bases: TGTGCCAGCAGCGTAGATTGGCGGGAGAATTCACCCCTCCACTTT. This rearrangement joins TRBV9 to TRBJ1-6, with D unresolved. The CDR3 has 15 residues. Germline CDR1 is SGDLS and CDR2 is YYNGEE. Trimming took off 0 bases at V and 7 bases at J, with 11 bases between the two ends. Full variable domain (remainder filled in from reference TRBV9 and TRBJ1-6): DSGVTQTPKHLITATGQRVTLRCSPRSGDLSVYWYQQSLDQGLQFLIQYYNGEERAKGNILERFSAQQFPDLHSELNLSSLELGDSALYFCASSVDWRENSPLHFGNGTRLTVT.

The table lists this clonotype with many counts. CDR3 bases: TGTGCCAGCAGCCCCCGGGGGACAGGCTCTGGAAACACCATATATTTT. It translates to CASSPRGTGSGNTIYF. V is TRBV9 and J is TRBJ1-3; 8 nucleotides align to TRBD1. Looked up from germline, CDR1 is SGDLS and CDR2 is YYNGEE. V was pared by 4 bases and J by 0 bases, with 6 bases of the junction left unmatched. This CDR3 is built from 16 residues.

This clonotype was counted at least ten times. J is TRBJ1-2 and V is TRBV15; unclear D gene. V lost 6 bases and J 5 bases, leaving 16 bases between the germline ends. Germline V gives CDR1 LNHNV, CDR2 YYDKDF (reference sequence). This CDR3 is built from 14 residues. In DNA form, the CDR3 reads TGTGCCACCAGTGCTGAACTTATTACGTATGGCTACACCTTC. This sequence encodes CATSAELITYGYTF. The full variable domain, with the rest looked up from reference TRBV15 and TRBJ1-2, is DAMVIQNPRYQVTQFGKPVTLSCSQTLNHNVMYWYQQKSSQAPKLLFHYYDKDFNNEADTPDNFQSRRPNTSFCFLDIRSPGLGDTAMYLCATSAELITYGYTFGSGTRLTVV.

At least ten counts were recorded for this clonotype. This chain links TRBV7-6 with TRBJ1-4, with TRBD1 identical over 10 bases. The CDR3 runs to 13 residues. CDR1 SGHVS and CDR2 FNYEAQ come from the germline V gene. After removal of 2 bases from V and 17 bases from J, the junction contained 8 bases not matched to a gene. The CDR3 here is CASSLSDRGRVFF. CDR3 sequence (DNA): TGTGCCAGCAGCTTATCCGACAGGGGGCGTGTATTTTTT.

This clonotype has at least ten counts. The chain couples TRBV7-9 to TRBJ1-2, with D possibly being TRBD1 (6 bases). The CDR3 is 13 amino acids. Looked up from germline, CDR1 is SEHNR and CDR2 is FQNEAQ (reference sequence). V was pared by 4 bases and J by 8 bases, with 14 bases between. DNA for the CDR3: TGTGCCAGCAGCTACGACAGGCCGACGGGCTACACCTTC. Amino acids: CASSYDRPTGYTF.

This clonotype has ten or more counts. The V gene is TRBV7-9, the J gene TRBJ1-1; unclear D gene. Germline lookup yields CDR1 SEHNR and CDR2 FQNEAQ (reference sequence). The V and J ends lost 4 bases and 12 bases respectively, with 9 bases between them. The CDR3 runs 10 residues. The CDR3 reads CASSSGSTFF. The CDR3 nucleotides read TGTGCCAGCAGCTCGGGGTCAACTTTCTTT. Drawing the rest from reference TRBV7-9 and TRBJ1-1, the complete variable domain is DTGVSQNPRHKITKRGQNVTFRCDPISEHNRLYWYRQTLGQGPEFLTYFQNEAQLEKSRLLSDRFSAERPKGSFSTLEIQRTEQGDSAMYLCASSSGSTFFGQGTRLTVV.

This clonotype was observed a few times. A much larger clone lies one base from this, so it may be a read error. Lacking the conserved final phenylalanine or tryptophan, this CDR3 likely reflects a read error. V is TRBV10-3 and J is TRBJ2-7; 11 positions agree with TRBD1. Germline trimming cut 6 bases from V and 6 bases from J; bases unmatched to any gene: 7. Germline V gene sequence: CDR1 ENHRY, CDR2 SYGVKD. The CDR3 length is 14 residues. DNA for the CDR3: TGTGCCATCAGGACCGGGACAGGGGGAACCGAGCAGTACCTC. Its translation is CAIRTGTGGTEQYL.

This clonotype was counted ten times or more. The rearrangement uses TRBV9 and TRBJ2-7, with a tentative D call TRBD1 (5 bases). Germline V CDR1 and CDR2: SGDLS, YYNGEE. Trimming removed 0 bases from V and 2 bases from J, with 9 bases in between. The CDR3 sequence is 14 residues long. The chain's CDR3 is CASSVGQYTYEQYF. The DNA of the CDR3 is TGTGCCAGCAGCGTAGGACAGTACACCTACGAGCAGTACTTC.

This clonotype came up many times. The chain is built from TRBV25-1 and TRBJ1-2; no reliable D call. Germline CDR1 reads MGHDK; CDR2 reads SYGVNS. The CDR3 totals 12 residues. Trimming left V 1 base short and J 7 bases short, with 7 bases between. The CDR3, as DNA: TGTGCCAGCAGTGAATCTGAGCGTGGCTACACCTTC. Translated: CASSESERGYTF.

The V call is TRBV7-9, the J call TRBJ2-1; TRBD2 matches 7 bases. CDR3 length: 16 amino acids. J lost 7 bases, V lost 4 bases, and 13 bases had no gene match. CDR1 and CDR2 from the germline V gene are SEHNR and FQNEAQ (reference sequence). The CDR3 nucleotides read TGTGCCAGCAGCTCCAGAGATAGGCGGGAGTATAATGAGCAGTTCTTC. This encodes CASSSRDRREYNEQFF.

This clonotype was counted many times. J is TRBJ1-1 and V is TRBV13; D is undetermined. The V end was cut by 6 bases, the J end by 0 bases, with 17 bases between. Germline CDR1 PRHDT, CDR2 FYEKMQ (reference sequence). This CDR3 has 16 residues. The CDR3 loop reads CASRDSLRAVNTEAFF. The CDR3 region has the DNA TGTGCCAGCAGGGATAGTTTACGGGCGGTGAACACTGAAGCTTTCTTT.

Comments on this clonotype: This may be a read error: a much more frequent sequence differs by one nucleotide. This CDR3 fails to terminate in the conserved phenylalanine or tryptophan, so it likely reflects a read error. J is TRBJ2-7 and V is TRBV7-8; D remains ambiguous. Deletions cut 0 bases from V and 0 bases from J, with 9 bases between. The CDR3 is 15 residues long. Germline V gene data show CDR1 as SGHVS and CDR2 as FQNEAQ. The CDR3 DNA follows: TGTGCCAGCAGCTTAGCCAGCCAGAGCTCCTACGAGCAGTACCTC. Its translation: CASSLASQSSYEQYL.

This clonotype was seen a handful of times. The V gene is TRBV29-1, the J gene TRBJ2-1, with 7 nucleotides matching TRBD2. Germline V gene lookup returns CDR1 SQVTM and CDR2 ANQGSEA. Trimming at V came to 7 bases and at J to 9 bases, leaving 12 bases not matched to a gene. The CDR3 is 13 amino acids. The CDR3 here is CSAQRREGGEQFF. CDR3 bases: TGCAGCGCCCAACGCAGGGAGGGAGGTGAGCAGTTCTTC.

This clonotype was counted at least ten times. The J gene is TRBJ1-2, the V gene TRBV15; TRBD1 is a possible D gene (5 bases). Between the trimmed V and J ends, which lost 2 bases and 1 base, there was a span of 8 bases. The CDR3 extends over 14 amino acids. From germline, CDR1 is LNHNV and CDR2 YYDKDF (reference sequence). The CDR3 DNA reads TGTGCCACCAGCAGATCCGACAGTAACTATGGCTACACCTTC. Amino acid sequence: CATSRSDSNYGYTF.

This clonotype was seen many times. The chain has TRBV10-3 and TRBJ2-7; no reliable D call. There are 14 residues in the CDR3. From germline, CDR1 is ENHRY and CDR2 SYGVKD. The germline V and J ends were trimmed by 3 bases and 0 bases, with 9 bases remaining between them. The CDR3 coding sequence is TGTGCCATCAGTGACAGAAGAAGCTCCTACGAGCAGTACTTC. Protein sequence: CAISDRRSSYEQYF.

This chain uses TRBV25-1 with TRBJ2-7; D may correspond to TRBD1 or TRBD2 (5 bases each). The CDR3 covers 13 residues. Trimming stripped 11 bases from V and 1 base from J, with 15 bases between. Germline loops: CDR1 MGHDK, CDR2 SYGVNS. The CDR3 bases are TGTGCCTGGAGGCAGGGAAGTTCCTACGAGCAGTACTTC. It is translated as CAWRQGSSYEQYF.

A remark on this clonotype: A read error is possible here, since a much larger clone lies one base away. This chain links TRBV19 with TRBJ2-5; TRBD2 matches at 9 bases. This CDR3 is built from 14 residues. Germline lookup yields CDR1 LNHDA and CDR2 SQIVND (reference sequence). The ends lost 4 bases at V and 4 bases at J; junction bases unmatched: 4. CDR3 protein: CASSTGTSTETQYF. DNA of the CDR3: TGTGCCAGTAGTACAGGGACTAGCACAGAGACCCAGTACTTC.

V is TRBV7-9 and J is TRBJ2-5; 12 bases are shared with TRBD1. This CDR3 region has 16 residues. Germline V gene sequence: CDR1 SEHNR, CDR2 FQNEAQ (reference sequence). With V trimmed by 5 bases and J by 1 base, 5 bases remained unmatched. The CDR3 sequence: CASSPGTGGGQETQYF. The CDR3 coding sequence is TGTGCCAGCAGCCCCGGGACAGGGGGCGGCCAAGAGACCCAGTACTTC.

The rearrangement joins TRBV10-2 to TRBJ2-5; 9 bases match TRBD2. Germline CDR1 is WSHSY and CDR2 is SAAADI. The CDR3 is 15 amino acids. V lost 2 bases to trimming and J lost 5 bases; unmatched junction nucleotides: 6. The CDR3 nucleotides are TGCGCCAGCAGTGAGGGGGCGGGAGGGCCCGAGACCCAGTACTTC. It codes for CASSEGAGGPETQYF.